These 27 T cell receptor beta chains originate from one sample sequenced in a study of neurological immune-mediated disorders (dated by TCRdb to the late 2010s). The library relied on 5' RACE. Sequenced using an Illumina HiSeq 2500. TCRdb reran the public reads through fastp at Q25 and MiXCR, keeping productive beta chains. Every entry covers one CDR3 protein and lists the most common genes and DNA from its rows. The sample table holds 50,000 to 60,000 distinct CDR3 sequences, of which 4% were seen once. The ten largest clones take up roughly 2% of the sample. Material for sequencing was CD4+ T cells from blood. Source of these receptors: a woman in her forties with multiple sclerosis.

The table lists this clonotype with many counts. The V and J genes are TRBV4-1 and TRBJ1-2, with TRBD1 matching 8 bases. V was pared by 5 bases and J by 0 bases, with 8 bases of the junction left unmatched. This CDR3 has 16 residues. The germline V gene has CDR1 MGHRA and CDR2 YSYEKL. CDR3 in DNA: TGCGCCAGCAGCGGATCGACAGGGGTCTCTAACTATGGCTACACCTTC. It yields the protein CASSGSTGVSNYGYTF.

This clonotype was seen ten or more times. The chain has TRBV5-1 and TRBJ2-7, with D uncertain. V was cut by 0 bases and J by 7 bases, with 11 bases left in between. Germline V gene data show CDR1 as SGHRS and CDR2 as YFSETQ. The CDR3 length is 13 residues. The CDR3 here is CASSLGAIGEQYF. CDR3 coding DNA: TGCGCCAGCAGCTTGGGAGCAATCGGGGAGCAGTACTTC.

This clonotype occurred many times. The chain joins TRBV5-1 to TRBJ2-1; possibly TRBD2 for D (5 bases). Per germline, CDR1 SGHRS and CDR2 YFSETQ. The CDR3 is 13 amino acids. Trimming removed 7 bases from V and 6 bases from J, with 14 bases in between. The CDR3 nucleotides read TGCGCCAGCGAGCGAGGCGAGGGCAATGAGCAGTTCTTC. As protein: CASERGEGNEQFF.

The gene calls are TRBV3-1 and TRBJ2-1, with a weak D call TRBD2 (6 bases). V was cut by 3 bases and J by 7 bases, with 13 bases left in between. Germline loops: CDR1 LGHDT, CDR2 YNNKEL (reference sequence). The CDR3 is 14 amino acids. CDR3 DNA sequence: TGTGCCAGCAGCCACCCGGGGCTAGCGAATGAGCAGTTCTTC. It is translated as CASSHPGLANEQFF.

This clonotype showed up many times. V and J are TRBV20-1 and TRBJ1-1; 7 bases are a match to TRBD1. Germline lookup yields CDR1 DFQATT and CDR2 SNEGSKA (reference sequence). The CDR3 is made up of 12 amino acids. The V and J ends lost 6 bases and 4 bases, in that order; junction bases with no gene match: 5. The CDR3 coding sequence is TGCAGTGCGAGGCAGGGGGGCACTGAAGCTTTCTTT. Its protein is CSARQGGTEAFF.

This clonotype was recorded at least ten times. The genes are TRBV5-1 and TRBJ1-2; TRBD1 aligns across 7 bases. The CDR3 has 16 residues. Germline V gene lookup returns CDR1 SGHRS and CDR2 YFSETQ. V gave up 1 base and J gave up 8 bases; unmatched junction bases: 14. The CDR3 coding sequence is TGCGCCAGCAGCTTGACAGGGGCGCCTCTATTGGAGGGCTACACCTTC. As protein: CASSLTGAPLLEGYTF.

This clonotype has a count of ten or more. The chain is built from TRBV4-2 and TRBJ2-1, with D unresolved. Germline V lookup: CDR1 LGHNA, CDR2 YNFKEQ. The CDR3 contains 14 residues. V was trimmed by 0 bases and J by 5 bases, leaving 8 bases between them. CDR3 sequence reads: CASSQDFVDNEQFF. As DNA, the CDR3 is TGTGCCAGCAGCCAAGATTTTGTTGACAATGAGCAGTTCTTC.

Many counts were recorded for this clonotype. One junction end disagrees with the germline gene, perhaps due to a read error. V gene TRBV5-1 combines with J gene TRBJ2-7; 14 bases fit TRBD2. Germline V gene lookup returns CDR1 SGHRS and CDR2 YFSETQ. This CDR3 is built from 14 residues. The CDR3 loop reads CASSPGTSGGPWHF. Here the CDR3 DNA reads TGCGCCAGCAGCCCCGGGACTAGCGGGGGCCCTTGGCACTTC.

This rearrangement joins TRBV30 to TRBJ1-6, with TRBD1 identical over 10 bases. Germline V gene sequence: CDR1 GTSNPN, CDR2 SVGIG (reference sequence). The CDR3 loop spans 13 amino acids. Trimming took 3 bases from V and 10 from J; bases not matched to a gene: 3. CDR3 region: CAWRGQGISPLHF. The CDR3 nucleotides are TGTGCCTGGAGGGGACAGGGGATATCACCCCTCCACTTT.

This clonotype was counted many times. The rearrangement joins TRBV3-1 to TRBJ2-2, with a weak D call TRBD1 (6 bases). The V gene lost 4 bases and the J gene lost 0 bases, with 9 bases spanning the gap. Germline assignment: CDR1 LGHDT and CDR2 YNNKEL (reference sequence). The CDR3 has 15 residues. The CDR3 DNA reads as TGTGCCAGCAGCCGGGGACACGCGAACACCGGGGAGCTGTTTTTT. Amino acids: CASSRGHANTGELFF.

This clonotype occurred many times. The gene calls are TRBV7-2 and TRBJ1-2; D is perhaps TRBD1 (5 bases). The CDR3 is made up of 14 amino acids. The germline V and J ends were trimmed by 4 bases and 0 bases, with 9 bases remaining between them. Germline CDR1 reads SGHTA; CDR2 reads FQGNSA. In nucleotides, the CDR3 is TGTGCCAGCAGCTGGAGGGGATCTAACTATGGCTACACCTTC. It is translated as CASSWRGSNYGYTF.

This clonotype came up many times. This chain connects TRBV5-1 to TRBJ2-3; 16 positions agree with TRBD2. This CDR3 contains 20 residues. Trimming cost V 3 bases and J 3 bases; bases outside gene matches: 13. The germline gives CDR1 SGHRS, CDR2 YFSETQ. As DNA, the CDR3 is TGCGCCAGCAGCTCGACCGGGACTAGCGGGGGGGCCGGGATTACAGATACGCAGTATTTT. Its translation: CASSSTGTSGGAGITDTQYF.

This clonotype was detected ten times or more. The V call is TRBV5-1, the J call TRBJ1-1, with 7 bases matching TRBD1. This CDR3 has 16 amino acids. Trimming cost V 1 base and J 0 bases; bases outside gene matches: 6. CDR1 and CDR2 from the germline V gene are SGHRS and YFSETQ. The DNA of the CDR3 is TGCGCCAGCAGCTTGACGACAGGGTCATTGAACACTGAAGCTTTCTTT. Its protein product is CASSLTTGSLNTEAFF. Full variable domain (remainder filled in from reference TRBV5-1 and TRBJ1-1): KAGVTQTPRYLIKTRGQQVTLSCSPISGHRSVSWYQQTPGQGLQFLFEYFSETQRNKGNFPGRFSGRQFSNSRSEMNVSTLELGDSALYLCASSLTTGSLNTEAFFGQGTRLTVV.

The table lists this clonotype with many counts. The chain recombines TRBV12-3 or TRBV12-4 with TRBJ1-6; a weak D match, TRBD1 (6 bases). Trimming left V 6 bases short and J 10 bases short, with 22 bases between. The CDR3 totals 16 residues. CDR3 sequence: CASRLRGGLRGSPLHF. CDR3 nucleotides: TGTGCCAGCAGGCTTCGGGGGGGCTTAAGAGGGTCACCCCTCCACTTT.

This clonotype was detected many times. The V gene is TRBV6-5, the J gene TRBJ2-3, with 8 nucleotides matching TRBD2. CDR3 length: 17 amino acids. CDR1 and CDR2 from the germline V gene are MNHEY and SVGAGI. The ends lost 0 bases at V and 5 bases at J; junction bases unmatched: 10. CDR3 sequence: CASSYSNGGAGLDTQYF. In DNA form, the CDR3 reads TGTGCCAGCAGTTACTCGAACGGGGGGGCGGGACTAGATACGCAGTATTTT.

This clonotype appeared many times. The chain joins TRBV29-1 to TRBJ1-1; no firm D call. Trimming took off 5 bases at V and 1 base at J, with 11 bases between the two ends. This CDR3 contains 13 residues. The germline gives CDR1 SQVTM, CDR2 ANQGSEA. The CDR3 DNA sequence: TGCAGCGTTTCCGAACCAGGGAACACTGAAGCTTTCTTT. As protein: CSVSEPGNTEAFF.

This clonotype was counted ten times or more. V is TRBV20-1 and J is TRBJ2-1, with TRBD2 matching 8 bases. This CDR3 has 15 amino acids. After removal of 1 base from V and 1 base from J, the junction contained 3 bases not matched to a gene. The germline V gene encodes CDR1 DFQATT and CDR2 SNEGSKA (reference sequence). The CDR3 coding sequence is TGCAGTGCTAGAGGCGGGGGGATATCCTACAATGAGCAGTTCTTC. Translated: CSARGGGISYNEQFF.

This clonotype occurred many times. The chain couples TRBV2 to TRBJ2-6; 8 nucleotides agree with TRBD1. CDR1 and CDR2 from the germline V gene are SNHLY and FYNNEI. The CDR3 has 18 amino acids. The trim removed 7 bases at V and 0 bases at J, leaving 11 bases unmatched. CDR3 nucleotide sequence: TGTGCCAGCATTCTTCCGGGACAGGACCCCTCTGGGGCCAACGTCCTGACTTTC. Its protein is CASILPGQDPSGANVLTF. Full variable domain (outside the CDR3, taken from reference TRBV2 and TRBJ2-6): EPEVTQTPSHQVTQMGQEVILRCVPISNHLYFYWYRQILGQKVEFLVSFYNNEISEKSEIFDDQFSVERPDGSNFTLKIRSTKLEDSAMYFCASILPGQDPSGANVLTFGAGSRLTVL.

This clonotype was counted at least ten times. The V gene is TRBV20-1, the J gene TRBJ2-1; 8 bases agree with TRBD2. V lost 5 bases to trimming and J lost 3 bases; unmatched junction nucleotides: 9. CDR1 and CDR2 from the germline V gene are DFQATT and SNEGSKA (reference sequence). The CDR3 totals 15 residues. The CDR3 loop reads CSARPWRGDYNEQFF. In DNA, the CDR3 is TGCAGTGCTCGCCCGTGGCGGGGGGACTACAATGAGCAGTTCTTC.

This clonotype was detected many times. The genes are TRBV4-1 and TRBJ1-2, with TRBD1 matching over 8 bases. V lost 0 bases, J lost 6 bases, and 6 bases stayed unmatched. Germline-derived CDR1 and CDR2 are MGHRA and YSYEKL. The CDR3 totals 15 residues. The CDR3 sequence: CASSQDGWTGNGYTF. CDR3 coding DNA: TGCGCCAGCAGCCAAGATGGGTGGACAGGGAATGGCTACACCTTC.

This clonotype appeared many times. The CDR3 region has the DNA TGCAGCGTTGGGGGGAATAATCAGCCCCAGCATTTT. Amino acid sequence: CSVGGNNQPQHF. The gene calls are TRBV29-1 and TRBJ1-5; D is perhaps TRBD1 (5 bases). Germline CDR1 and CDR2: SQVTM and ANQGSEA. The CDR3 has 12 amino acids. With 4 bases removed from V and 4 bases from J, the gap between germline ends came to 8 bases. Supplemented by reference TRBV29-1 and TRBJ1-5, the full variable domain reads SAVISQKPSRDICQRGTSLTIQCQVDSQVTMMFWYRQQPGQSLTLIATANQGSEATYESGFVIDKFPISRPNLTFSTLTVSNMSPEDSSIYLCSVGGNNQPQHFGDGTRLSIL.

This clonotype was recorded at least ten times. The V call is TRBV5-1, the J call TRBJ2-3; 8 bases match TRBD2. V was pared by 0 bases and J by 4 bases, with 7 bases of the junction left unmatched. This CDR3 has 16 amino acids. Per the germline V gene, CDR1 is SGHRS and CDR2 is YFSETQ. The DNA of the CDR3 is TGCGCCAGCAGCTTGGGGACGACTAGCGCCCCAGATACGCAGTATTTT. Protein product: CASSLGTTSAPDTQYF.

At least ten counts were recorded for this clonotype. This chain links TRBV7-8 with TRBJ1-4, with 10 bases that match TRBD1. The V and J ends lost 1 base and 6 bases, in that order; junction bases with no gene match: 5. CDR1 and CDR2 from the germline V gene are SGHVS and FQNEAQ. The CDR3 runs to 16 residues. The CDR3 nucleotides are TGTGCCAGCAGCTTAGACCGGACAGGGGGGTATGAAAAACTGTTTTTT. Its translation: CASSLDRTGGYEKLFF.

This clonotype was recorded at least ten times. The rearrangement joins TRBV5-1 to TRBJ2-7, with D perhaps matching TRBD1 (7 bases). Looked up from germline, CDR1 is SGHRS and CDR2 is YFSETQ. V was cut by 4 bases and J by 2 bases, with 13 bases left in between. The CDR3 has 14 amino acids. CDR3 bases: TGCGCCAGCAGCCTCGCGGGACAGCCCTACGAGCAGTACTTC. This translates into CASSLAGQPYEQYF.

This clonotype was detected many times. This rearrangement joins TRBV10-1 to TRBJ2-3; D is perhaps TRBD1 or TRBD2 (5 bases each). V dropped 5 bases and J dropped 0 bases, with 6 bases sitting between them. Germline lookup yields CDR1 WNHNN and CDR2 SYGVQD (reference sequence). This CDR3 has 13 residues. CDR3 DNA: TGCGCCAGCAGTAGGGACAGCACAGATACGCAGTATTTT. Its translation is CASSRDSTDTQYF.

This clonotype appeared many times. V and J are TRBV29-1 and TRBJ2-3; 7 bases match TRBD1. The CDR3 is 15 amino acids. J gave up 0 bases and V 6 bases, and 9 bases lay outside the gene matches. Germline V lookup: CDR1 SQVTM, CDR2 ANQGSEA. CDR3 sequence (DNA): TGCAGCGTGCCCCGGGACAGCCTAAGCACAGATACGCAGTATTTT. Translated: CSVPRDSLSTDTQYF.

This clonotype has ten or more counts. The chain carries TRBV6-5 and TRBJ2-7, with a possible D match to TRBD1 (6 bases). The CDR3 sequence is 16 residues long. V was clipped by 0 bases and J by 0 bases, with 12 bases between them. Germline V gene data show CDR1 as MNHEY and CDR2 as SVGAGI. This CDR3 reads CASSYSMWGLSYEQYF. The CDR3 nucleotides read TGTGCCAGCAGTTACTCGATGTGGGGGCTCTCCTACGAGCAGTACTTC.